This T cell receptor (beta chain) was observed in a study of tumor and adjacent non-tumor tissue in lung cancer. The template was RNA from unsorted bulk tissue. Three rounds of nested PCR, following a modified ARM-PCR protocol, produced the TCRbeta library. Via MiXCR, TCRdb re-called the multiplex PCR reads, giving one row per CDR3 protein. The table has 70,000 to 90,000 distinct CDR3 sequences, around 74% seen once; the top ten hold approximately 12%. CDR3 length: 15 amino acids. In germline, CDR1 is MNHEY, CDR2 SVGEGT. The V and J ends lost 7 bases and 10 bases, in that order; junction bases with no gene match: 14.

The J gene is TRBJ2-5, the V gene TRBV6-2 or TRBV6-3; 11 nucleotides line up with TRBD2. The sequence derives from a woman aged 45-60 years with non-small cell lung cancer. Source material: lung tumor tissue. The DNA of the CDR3 is TGTGCCAGCACACCACTAGCGGGAGTAGAAGCCATCCAGTACTTC. This codes for CASTPLAGVEAIQYF.